The present TCR beta chain was sequenced within a study of beta chain features in type 1 diabetes. Study summary: Examination of sorted cells across all samples involved approximately 100,000,000 cells.

Reverse transcribing all isolated RNA meant expressed TCRB transcripts were sequenced. Only in-frame clones appear in the TCRdb table, and some are missing; sequencing was by immunoSEQ multiplex PCR. This repertoire shows roughly 240,000 clones, 68% found once; its top ten account for 0.053%. Per germline, CDR1 MNHEY and CDR2 SMNVEV (reference sequence). The V gene end was trimmed by 5 bases and the J gene end by 4 bases; junction bases not matched to a gene: 4. The CDR3 covers 14 residues. The sequencing input was naive CD4+ T cells from blood. The receptor was derived from a man aged 25 to 45 in good health. The chain carries TRBV27 and TRBJ2-7; TRBD1 aligns across 11 bases. The CDR3 protein is CASSKDRGQYEQYF. The CDR3 DNA follows: TGTGCCAGCAGTAAGGACAGGGGGCAGTACGAGCAGTACTTC.